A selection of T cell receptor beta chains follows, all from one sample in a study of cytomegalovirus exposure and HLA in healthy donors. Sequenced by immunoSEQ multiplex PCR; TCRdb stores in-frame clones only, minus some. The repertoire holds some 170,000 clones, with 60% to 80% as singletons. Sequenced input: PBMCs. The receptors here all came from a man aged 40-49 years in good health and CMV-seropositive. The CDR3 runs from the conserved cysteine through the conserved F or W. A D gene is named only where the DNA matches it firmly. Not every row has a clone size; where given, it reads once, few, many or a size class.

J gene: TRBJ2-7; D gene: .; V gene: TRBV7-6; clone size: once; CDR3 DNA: TGTGCCAGCAGCTTAGCCAGGGTAGACGAGCAGTACTTC; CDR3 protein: CASSLARVDEQYF
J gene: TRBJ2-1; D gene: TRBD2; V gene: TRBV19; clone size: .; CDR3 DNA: TGTGCCAGTAGTATAAGGCTAGCGGACTACAATGAGCAGTTCTTC; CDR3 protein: CASSIRLADYNEQFF
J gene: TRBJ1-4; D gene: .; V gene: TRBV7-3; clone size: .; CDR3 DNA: TGTGCCAGCAGCTTATATAATGGCGGAAAACTGTTTTTT; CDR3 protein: CASSLYNGGKLFF
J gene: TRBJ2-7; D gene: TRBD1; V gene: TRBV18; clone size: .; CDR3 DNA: TGTGCCAGCTCCGCGGGACAGGGGTTCTACGAGCAGTACTTC; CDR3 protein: CASSAGQGFYEQYF
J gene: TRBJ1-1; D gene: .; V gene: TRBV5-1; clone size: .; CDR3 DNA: TGCGCCAGCAGCTTGGTAGGGGGTACGGGCACTGAAGCTTTCTTT; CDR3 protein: CASSLVGGTGTEAFF
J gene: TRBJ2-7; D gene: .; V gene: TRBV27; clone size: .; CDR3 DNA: TGTGCCAGCAGTCTCTCCTACGAGCAGTACTTC; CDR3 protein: CASSLSYEQYF
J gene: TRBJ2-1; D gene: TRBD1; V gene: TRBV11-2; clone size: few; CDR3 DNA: TGTGCCAGCTTGGGGACAGGAGTCTACAATGAGCAGTTCTTC; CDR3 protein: CASLGTGVYNEQFF
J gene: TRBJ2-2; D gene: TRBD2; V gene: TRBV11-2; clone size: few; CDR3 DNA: TGTGCCAGCAGCTTAGGGACTAGCGGGACCGGAGTCGCCGGGGAGCTGTTTTTT; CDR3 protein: CASSLGTSGTGVAGELFF
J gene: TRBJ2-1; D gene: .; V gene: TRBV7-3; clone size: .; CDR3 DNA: TGTGCCAGCAGCTTAGGACTGAGCTCCTACAATGAGCAGTTCTTC; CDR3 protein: CASSLGLSSYNEQFF
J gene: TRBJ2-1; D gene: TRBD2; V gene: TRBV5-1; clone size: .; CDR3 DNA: TGCGCCAGCAGTACTAGCGGAAGGTGGGATGAGCAGTTCTTC; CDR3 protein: CASSTSGRWDEQFF
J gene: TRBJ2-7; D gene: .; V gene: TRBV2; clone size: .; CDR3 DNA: TGTGCCAGCAGTGAGAGGACACACGAGCAGTACTTC; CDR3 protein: CASSERTHEQYF
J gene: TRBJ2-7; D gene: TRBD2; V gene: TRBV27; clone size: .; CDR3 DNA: TGTGCCAGCAGCCGCCGACTAGCGGGAGGCTGGGAGCAGTACTTC; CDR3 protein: CASSRRLAGGWEQYF
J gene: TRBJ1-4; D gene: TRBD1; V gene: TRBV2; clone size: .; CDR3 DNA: TGTGCCTCTAAGAGGTCCCGGGACAGTGTTGAAAAACTGTTTTTT; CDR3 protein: CASKRSRDSVEKLFF
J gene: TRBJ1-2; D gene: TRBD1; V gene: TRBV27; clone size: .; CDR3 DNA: TGTGCCAGCAGTCTCCGGACAGGGGGCGTTAGGGGCTACACCTTC; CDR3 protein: CASSLRTGGVRGYTF
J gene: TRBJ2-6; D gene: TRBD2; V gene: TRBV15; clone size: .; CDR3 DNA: TGTGCCACCAGCACTCTAGCGGGCCTACCATCTGGGGCCAACGTCCTGACTTTC; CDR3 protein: CATSTLAGLPSGANVLTF
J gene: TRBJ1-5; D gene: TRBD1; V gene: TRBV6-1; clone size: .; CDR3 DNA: TGTGCCAGCAGTGTCGGGGGACAGGGATCGCAGCCCCAGCATTTT; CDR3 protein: CASSVGGQGSQPQHF
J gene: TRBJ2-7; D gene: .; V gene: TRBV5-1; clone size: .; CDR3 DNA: TGCGCCAGCAGCTTGACGGGAAGCTCCTACGAGCAGTACTTC; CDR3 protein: CASSLTGSSYEQYF
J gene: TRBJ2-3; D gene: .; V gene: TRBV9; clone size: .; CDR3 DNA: TGTGCCAGCAGCGTTGAACTACGCACAGATACGCAGTATTTT; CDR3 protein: CASSVELRTDTQYF
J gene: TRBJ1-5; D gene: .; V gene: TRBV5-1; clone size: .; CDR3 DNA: TGCGCCAGCAGCTTGGGTACAGAGGCCGGGAACCCCCAGCATTTT; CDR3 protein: CASSLGTEAGNPQHF
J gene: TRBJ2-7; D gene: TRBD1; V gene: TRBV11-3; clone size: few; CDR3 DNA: TGTGCCAGCAGCACCCGGGACAGGGACTACGAGCAGTACTTC; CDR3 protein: CASSTRDRDYEQYF
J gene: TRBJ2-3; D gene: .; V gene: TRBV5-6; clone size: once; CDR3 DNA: TGTGCCAGCAGCTTGGCTATCGCAGATACGCAGTATTTT; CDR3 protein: CASSLAIADTQYF
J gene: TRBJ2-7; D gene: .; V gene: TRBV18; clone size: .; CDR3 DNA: TGTGCCAGCTCACCACCCTACAGGGAAAACGAGCAGTACTTC; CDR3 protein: CASSPPYRENEQYF
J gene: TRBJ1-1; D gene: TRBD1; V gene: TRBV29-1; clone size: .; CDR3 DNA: TGCAGCACAGGGGAGCCAGACACTGAAGCTTTCTTT; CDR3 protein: CSTGEPDTEAFF
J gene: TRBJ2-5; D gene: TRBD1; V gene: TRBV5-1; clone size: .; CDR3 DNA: TGCGCCAGCAGCCCACAGACAGGGGGGTCGGAGACCCAGTACTTC; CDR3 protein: CASSPQTGGSETQYF
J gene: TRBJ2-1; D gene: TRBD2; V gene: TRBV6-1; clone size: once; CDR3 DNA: TGTGCCAGCAGTGGGACTAGCGGAAATACTCACAGCTCCTACAATGAGCAGTTCTTC; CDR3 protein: CASSGTSGNTHSSYNEQFF
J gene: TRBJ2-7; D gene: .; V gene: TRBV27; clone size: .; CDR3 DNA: TGTGCCAGCAGCCAACACTACGGGTCTTTCTACGAGCAGTACTTC; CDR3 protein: CASSQHYGSFYEQYF
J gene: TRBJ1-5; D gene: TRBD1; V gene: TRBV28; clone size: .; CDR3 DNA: TGTGCCAGCAGTCAGGACAGGGGTTTCTATCAGCCCCAGCATTTT; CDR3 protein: CASSQDRGFYQPQHF
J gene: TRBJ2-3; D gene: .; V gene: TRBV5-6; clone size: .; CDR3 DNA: TGTGCCAGCAGCTCCTTACTAGCAGATTGGACAGATACGCAGTATTTT; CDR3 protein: CASSSLLADWTDTQYF
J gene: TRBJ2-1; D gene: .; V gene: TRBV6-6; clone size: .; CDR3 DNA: TGTGCCAGCAGTTACCAGGTCTTCAATGAGCAGTTCTTC; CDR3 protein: CASSYQVFNEQFF
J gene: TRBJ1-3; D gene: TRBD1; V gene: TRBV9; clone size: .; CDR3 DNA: TGTGCCAGCAGCGCTGGGGCGGGACAGGGGTATGGAAACACCATATATTTT; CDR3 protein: CASSAGAGQGYGNTIYF
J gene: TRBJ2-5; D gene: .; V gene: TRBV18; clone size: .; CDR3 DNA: TGTGCCAGCTCACCACCGGGCAGCCAAGAGACCCAGTACTTC; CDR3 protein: CASSPPGSQETQYF